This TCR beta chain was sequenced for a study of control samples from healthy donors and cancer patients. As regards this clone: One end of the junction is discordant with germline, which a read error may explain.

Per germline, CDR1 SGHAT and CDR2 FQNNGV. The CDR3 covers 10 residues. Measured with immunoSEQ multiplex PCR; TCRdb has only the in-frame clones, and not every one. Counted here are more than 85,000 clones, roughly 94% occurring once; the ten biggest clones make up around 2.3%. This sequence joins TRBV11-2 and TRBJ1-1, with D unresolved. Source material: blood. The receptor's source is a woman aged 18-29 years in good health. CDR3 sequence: CASSSWTLSF. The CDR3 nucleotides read TGTGCCAGCAGCTCATGGACCCTGAGCTTT.